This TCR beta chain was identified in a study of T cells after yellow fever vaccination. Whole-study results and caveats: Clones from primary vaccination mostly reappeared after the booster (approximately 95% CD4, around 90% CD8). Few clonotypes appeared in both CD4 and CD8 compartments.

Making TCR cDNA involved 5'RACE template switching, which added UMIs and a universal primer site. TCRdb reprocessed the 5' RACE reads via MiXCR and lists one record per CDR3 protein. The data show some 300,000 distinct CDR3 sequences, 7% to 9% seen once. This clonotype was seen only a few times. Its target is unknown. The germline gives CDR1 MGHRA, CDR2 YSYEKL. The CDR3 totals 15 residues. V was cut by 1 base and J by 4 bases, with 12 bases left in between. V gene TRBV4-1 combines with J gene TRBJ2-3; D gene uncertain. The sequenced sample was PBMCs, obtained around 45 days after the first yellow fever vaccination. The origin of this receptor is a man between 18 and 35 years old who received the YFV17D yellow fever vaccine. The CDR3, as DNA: TGCGCCAGCAGCCAAGTTCATCGAACCCCAGATACGCAGTATTTT. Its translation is CASSQVHRTPDTQYF.